This T cell receptor beta chain was recorded in a study of cytotoxic CD8 clonotypes in ibrutinib-treated CLL. For the study at large: Partial responses numbered about 25 and complete responses 2; after a median about 62 months, roughly 14 stayed remitted and approximately 12 progressed.

Germline V gene data show CDR1 as SEHNR and CDR2 as FQNEAQ (reference sequence). The CDR3 runs to 17 residues. V shed 5 bases, J shed 2 bases, and the junction held 5 bases outside the gene matches. Regarding the study as a whole: A rise in clonality was seen at ibrutinib response, and a fall back toward baseline was seen at progression. Age-matched healthy donor levels were exceeded by baseline clonality, which tracked circulating CD8+ T-cell counts.

The repertoire was sequenced with immunoSEQ multiplex PCR; TCRdb's copy has only in-frame clones and lacks some. The sample lists under 75,000 clones; approximately 71% were seen once. As regards this clone: Its antigen is still unknown.

This receptor was obtained from a human donor with chronic lymphocytic leukemia. This chain uses TRBV7-9 with TRBJ2-6; 11 nucleotides line up with TRBD1. Sequencing was performed on PBMCs, taken after 12 months of ibrutinib treatment. The CDR3 spells CASSQGQGAAGANVLTF. Written as DNA, the CDR3 is TGTGCCAGCAGCCAAGGACAGGGGGCGGCTGGGGCCAACGTCCTGACTTTC.